The next 30 T cell receptor beta chains were all read from a single sample in a study of blood T cell repertoires in COVID-19. Assay: immunoSEQ multiplex PCR; the TCRdb copy retains only in-frame clones and omits some. The table lists 260,000 or so clones, 88% of them singletons. Specimen: peripheral blood. These receptors all come from a human donor in a cohort sampled during active COVID-19.

The J gene is TRBJ2-7, the V gene TRBV9; 12 bases match TRBD1. The CDR3 length is 16 residues. Unmatched junction bases numbered 12, after V lost 4 bases and J lost 7 bases. Germline lookup yields CDR1 SGDLS and CDR2 YYNGEE. In DNA, the CDR3 is TGTGCCAGCAGCCCTGGCGGGACAGGGGGCTCTCGGGAGCAGTACTTC. Translated, it gives CASSPGGTGGSREQYF.

V is TRBV7-6 and J is TRBJ2-3; D might be TRBD2 (5 bases). CDR1 is SGHVS and CDR2 is FNYEAQ in the germline V gene. This CDR3 has 15 amino acids. V was clipped by 5 bases and J by 3 bases, with 15 bases between them. Here the CDR3 reads CASSLKRTPTDTQYF. The CDR3, as DNA: TGTGCCAGCAGCCTGAAGCGGACCCCAACAGATACGCAGTATTTT.

The chain links TRBV28 to TRBJ2-2; perhaps TRBD1 as D (5 bases). The CDR3 runs to 12 residues. V lost 6 bases and J 7 bases, leaving 9 bases between the germline ends. Germline V gene sequence: CDR1 MDHEN, CDR2 SYDVKM. The CDR3 loop reads CASRGQVGELFF. CDR3 nucleotide sequence: TGTGCCAGCAGGGGGCAGGTCGGGGAGCTGTTTTTT.

The V call is TRBV6-2 or TRBV6-3, the J call TRBJ2-7; D uncertain. The CDR3 extends over 18 amino acids. With 1 base removed from V and 1 base from J, the gap between germline ends came to 20 bases. Germline CDR1 and CDR2: MNHEY and SVGEGT. The CDR3 nucleotides are TGTGCCAGCAGTTACTTTATCAAATTGGCTTCTTCTTCCTACGAGCAGTACTTC. It translates to CASSYFIKLASSSYEQYF.

V gene TRBV5-4 combines with J gene TRBJ2-7, with TRBD2 matching 10 bases. There are 17 residues in the CDR3. V was clipped by 0 bases and J by 2 bases; unmatched bases: 8. Germline V gives CDR1 SGHNT, CDR2 YYREEE (reference sequence). CDR3 residues: CASSLAASGRDTYEQYF. DNA of the CDR3: TGTGCCAGCAGCTTGGCGGCGAGCGGGAGGGACACCTACGAGCAGTACTTC.

The rearrangement joins TRBV7-9 to TRBJ2-7; 13 bases agree with TRBD2. From germline, CDR1 is SEHNR and CDR2 FQNEAQ (reference sequence). This CDR3 has 16 residues. Trimming removed 6 bases from V and 0 bases from J; junction bases left unmatched: 5. Here the CDR3 reads CASSLRTSGGSYEQYF. In DNA form, the CDR3 reads TGTGCCAGCAGTCTTCGGACTAGCGGGGGCTCCTACGAGCAGTACTTC.

This clone is a singleton in its sample. V and J are TRBV24-1 and TRBJ1-2; D uncertain. With 3 bases removed from V and 4 bases from J, the gap between germline ends came to 11 bases. Germline assignment: CDR1 KGHDR and CDR2 SFDVKD. The CDR3 runs 14 residues. The CDR3, as DNA: TGTGCCACCAGTGATAGGCAGGTGGGCTATGGCTACACCTTC. Translation: CATSDRQVGYGYTF.

The chain couples TRBV4-1 to TRBJ2-7; TRBD1 is a possible D gene (5 bases). The V gene's germline CDR1 is MGHRA and CDR2 YSYEKL. This CDR3 region has 16 residues. Trimming shortened V by 0 bases and J by 3 bases, and 15 bases separated the two germline ends. The CDR3 nucleotides are TGCGCCAGCAGCCAAGAACCCTCACCAGGACACTACGAGCAGTACTTC. This codes for CASSQEPSPGHYEQYF.

This rearrangement joins TRBV6-5 to TRBJ2-3, with 7 bases fitting TRBD1. The germline V gene has CDR1 MNHEY and CDR2 SVGAGI. The CDR3 extends over 15 amino acids. J lost 6 bases, V lost 0 bases, and 6 bases had no gene match. The CDR3 DNA sequence: TGTGCCAGCAGTTACTCGAGGGGGCTGTTGGATACGCAGTATTTT. Its translation is CASSYSRGLLDTQYF.

The rearrangement uses TRBV2 and TRBJ2-4, with D uncertain. The germline CDR1 and CDR2 sequences are SNHLY and FYNNEI. Trimming removed 2 bases at V and 1 base at J, with 15 bases between. The CDR3 loop spans 17 amino acids. The CDR3 loop is CASSERLTKRAKNIQYF. The CDR3 nucleotides read TGTGCCAGCAGTGAAAGGTTAACCAAGAGGGCCAAAAACATTCAGTACTTC.

The V and J genes are TRBV4-1 and TRBJ1-1; 9 bases match TRBD1. V was pared by 1 base and J by 3 bases, with 3 bases of the junction left unmatched. This CDR3 comprises 15 residues. CDR1 and CDR2 (germline): MGHRA, YSYEKL. In DNA form, the CDR3 reads TGCGCCAGCAGCCAAGGGGACAGGGACCACACTGAAGCTTTCTTT. It specifies CASSQGDRDHTEAFF.

The gene calls are TRBV5-1 and TRBJ1-2; weak D call: TRBD1 (5 bases). Germline-derived CDR1 and CDR2 are SGHRS and YFSETQ. This CDR3 has 14 residues. V was pared by 4 bases and J by 3 bases, with 13 bases between. The CDR3 is CASSQQGFDYGYTF. DNA of the CDR3: TGCGCCAGCAGCCAGCAGGGATTTGACTATGGCTACACCTTC.

The genes are TRBV6-5 and TRBJ2-7; TRBD2 is a possible D gene (6 bases). V was shortened by 2 bases and J by 6 bases, with 11 bases between the two germline ends. The length of the CDR3 is 13 residues. Germline V gene sequence: CDR1 MNHEY, CDR2 SVGAGI. CDR3 DNA sequence: TGTGCCAGCAGTTACCAGTCCGGGGGCGAGCAGTACTTC. The encoded protein is CASSYQSGGEQYF.

The V gene is TRBV7-6, the J gene TRBJ2-2; 10 bases map to TRBD2. V gave up 5 bases and J gave up 7 bases; unmatched junction bases: 4. The germline gives CDR1 SGHVS, CDR2 FNYEAQ. CDR3 size: 14 residues. The CDR3 sequence: CASSPGLASGELFF. The CDR3, as DNA: TGTGCCAGCAGCCCGGGACTAGCGAGCGGGGAGCTGTTTTTT.

The DNA for the CDR3 is TGCGCCAGCAGCTTCTTAGCGGGAGGAGACGAGCAGTACTTC. Encoded protein: CASSFLAGGDEQYF. This chain connects TRBV5-1 to TRBJ2-7, with TRBD2 identical over 10 bases. Trimming took 2 bases from V and 5 from J; bases not matched to a gene: 4. From germline, CDR1 is SGHRS and CDR2 YFSETQ. The CDR3 has 14 residues.

The chain combines TRBV4-3 with TRBJ1-5; D call uncertain. Between the trimmed V and J ends, which lost 1 base and 0 bases, there was a span of 10 bases. The CDR3 has 16 amino acids. Germline V CDR1 and CDR2: LGHNA, YSLEER. The CDR3 protein is CASSQGRSNSNQPQHF. CDR3 bases: TGCGCCAGCAGCCAAGGCCGCAGTAATAGCAATCAGCCCCAGCATTTT.

The genes are TRBV4-2 and TRBJ2-7; TRBD2 agrees at 7 bases. Germline lookup yields CDR1 LGHNA and CDR2 YNFKEQ. The trim removed 1 base at V and 0 bases at J, leaving 6 bases unmatched. The CDR3 is 16 amino acids. CDR3 nucleotide sequence: TGTGCCAGCAGCCAAGCGGAGGGCGGGAGCTCCTACGAGCAGTACTTC. Encoded protein: CASSQAEGGSSYEQYF.

Only one count was recorded for this clone. V gene TRBV7-9 combines with J gene TRBJ1-5; D is unclear. This CDR3 comprises 14 residues. V was pared by 5 bases and J by 1 base, with 9 bases between. The germline V gene has CDR1 SEHNR and CDR2 FQNEAQ (reference sequence). This CDR3 reads CASSRTESNQPQHF. The CDR3, as DNA: TGTGCCAGCAGCCGCACAGAGAGCAATCAGCCCCAGCATTTT. Together with reference TRBV7-9 and TRBJ1-5, the CDR3 gives the full variable domain: DTGVSQNPRHKITKRGQNVTFRCDPISEHNRLYWYRQTLGQGPEFLTYFQNEAQLEKSRLLSDRFSAERPKGSFSTLEIQRTEQGDSAMYLCASSRTESNQPQHFGDGTRLSIL.

J is TRBJ1-4 and V is TRBV4-3, with TRBD1 as a possible D gene (5 bases). The CDR3 sequence is 17 residues long. V lost 0 bases, J lost 5 bases, and 16 bases lay in between. CDR1 is LGHNA and CDR2 is YSLEER in the germline V gene. This CDR3 reads CASSQEFVAGRNEKLFF. CDR3 sequence (DNA): TGCGCCAGCAGCCAAGAGTTCGTGGCAGGGAGGAATGAAAAACTGTTTTTT.

This clone was counted once. The rearrangement uses TRBV1 and TRBJ2-7; the table gives TRBD2 as D, unverified against the DNA. TRBV1 is a pseudogene segment. This CDR3 spans 15 amino acids. CDR3 sequence (DNA): TGCACCAGCAGCACGTCTGAGCTCCCCTCCTACGAGCAGTACTTC. Its protein is CTSSTSELPSYEQYF.

The chain has TRBV7-8 and TRBJ1-1; D gene unclear. Germline V gene data show CDR1 as SGHVS and CDR2 as FQNEAQ. CDR3 size: 14 residues. Trimming removed 1 base from V and 4 bases from J, with 10 bases in between. The CDR3, as DNA: TGTGCCAGCAGCTTAGTGCGGGGAAGCACTGAAGCTTTCTTT. This gives the protein CASSLVRGSTEAFF.

The chain uses TRBV27 and TRBJ1-2, with a possible D match to TRBD1 (5 bases). The V end was cut by 4 bases, the J end by 6 bases, with 15 bases between. This CDR3 has 14 amino acids. The germline CDR1 and CDR2 sequences are MNHEY and SMNVEV (reference sequence). In DNA form, the CDR3 reads TGTGCCAGCAGTTGGGGGTCAGGCGGGGATGGCTACACCTTC. It is translated as CASSWGSGGDGYTF.

This chain links TRBV7-3 with TRBJ1-1; the D is unclear. Deletions cut 5 bases from V and 0 bases from J, with 10 bases between. CDR1 and CDR2 from the germline V gene are SGHTA and FQGTGA. CDR3 size: 14 residues. CDR3: CASSLYPMNTEAFF. DNA for the CDR3: TGTGCCAGCAGCCTTTATCCTATGAACACTGAAGCTTTCTTT.

The V call is TRBV3-1 (or the pseudogene TRBV3-2), the J call TRBJ1-2; 11 bases map to TRBD1. There are 16 residues in the CDR3. V was clipped by 0 bases and J by 5 bases; unmatched bases: 5. CDR1 and CDR2 (germline): LGHDT, YNNKEL (reference sequence). CDR3 in DNA: TGTGCCAGCAGCCAAGACTGGACAGGGGGCGGGTATGGCTACACCTTC. Its translation: CASSQDWTGGGYGYTF.

The chain uses TRBV30 and TRBJ1-3; the D gene is possibly TRBD1 (6 bases). The CDR3 runs 14 residues. Germline-derived CDR1 and CDR2 are GTSNPN and SVGIG (reference sequence). The ends were cut back, 0 bases at V and 4 bases at J, with 10 bases in the middle. The CDR3 loop is CAWSVLRGGNTIYF. In nucleotides, the CDR3 is TGTGCCTGGAGTGTACTTAGGGGGGGAAACACCATATATTTT. The full variable domain, completed using reference TRBV30 and TRBJ1-3, is SQTIHQWPATLVQPVGSPLSLECTVEGTSNPNLYWYRQAAGRGLQLLFYSVGIGQISSEVPQNLSASRPQDRQFILSSKKLLLSDSGFYLCAWSVLRGGNTIYFGEGSWLTVV.

The V gene is TRBV27, the J gene TRBJ2-7; possible D gene TRBD1, 6 bases. This CDR3 contains 14 residues. V was trimmed by 2 bases and J by 0 bases, leaving 8 bases between them. Looked up from germline, CDR1 is MNHEY and CDR2 is SMNVEV (reference sequence). The CDR3 nucleotides read TGTGCCAGCAGTTTACAGGGGAACTCCTACGAGCAGTACTTC. Translation gives CASSLQGNSYEQYF.

The chain combines TRBV13 with TRBJ1-5; D is undetermined. The V gene's germline CDR1 is PRHDT and CDR2 FYEKMQ (reference sequence). Between the trimmed V and J ends, which lost 0 bases and 2 bases, there was a span of 8 bases. This CDR3 comprises 15 residues. DNA of the CDR3: TGTGCCAGCAGCTTAGGACACAGTCGCAATCAGCCCCAGCATTTT. Residues: CASSLGHSRNQPQHF.

The chain combines TRBV5-1 with TRBJ1-4, with D possibly matching TRBD1 (5 bases). Per the germline V gene, CDR1 is SGHRS and CDR2 is YFSETQ. Between the trimmed V and J ends, which lost 5 bases and 8 bases, there was a span of 22 bases. CDR3 length: 16 residues. The CDR3 DNA is TGCGCCAGCAGTTGGAGTTCAGGAGGGGCGGACGAAAAACTGTTTTTT. Encoded protein: CASSWSSGGADEKLFF. Variable domain in full (rest from reference TRBV5-1 and TRBJ1-4): KAGVTQTPRYLIKTRGQQVTLSCSPISGHRSVSWYQQTPGQGLQFLFEYFSETQRNKGNFPGRFSGRQFSNSRSEMNVSTLELGDSALYLCASSWSSGGADEKLFFGSGTQLSVL.

This clone was observed a handful of times. Other DNA sequences of this sample code for an identical CDR3. The rearrangement joins TRBV24-1 to TRBJ2-6; 10 nucleotides agree with TRBD1. CDR3 length: 16 residues. The V and J ends lost 3 bases and 2 bases, in that order; junction bases with no gene match: 0. From germline, CDR1 is KGHDR and CDR2 SFDVKD. CDR3 sequence (DNA): TGTGCCACCAGTGATGGGACAGGGGCTGGGGCCAACGTCCTGACTTTC. Encoded protein: CATSDGTGAGANVLTF.

The chain has TRBV6-5 and TRBJ2-2, with 7 nucleotides matching TRBD1. Trimming removed 7 bases from V and 6 bases from J; junction bases left unmatched: 11. This CDR3 comprises 15 residues. From germline, CDR1 is MNHEY and CDR2 SVGAGI. This chain's CDR3 is CASTLTGYRSGELFF. CDR3 DNA: TGTGCCAGCACCTTGACAGGGTATAGATCCGGGGAGCTGTTTTTT.